The T cell receptor (beta chain) under discussion was sequenced for a study of CD8+CD57+ T cells in acquired aplastic anemia. On the study more broadly: Roughly 3 ug was the average amount of DNA from sorted CD4+ and CD8+ cells. Study results and limitations: Significance was not reached for CD8+ Simpson's diversity between patients and controls. Some 27 CD8+ CDR3 sequences were shared between patients and controls.

CDR1 and CDR2 (germline): SGHRS, YFSETQ. The CDR3 sequence is 20 residues long. Deletions cut 4 bases from V and 4 bases from J, with 29 bases between. Of note for this clonotype: The antigen is undetermined.

CDR3 and TCR beta VDJ profiling relied on a genomic DNA template. MiXCR, applied by TCRdb to the reads, yields one record per CDR3 protein. The table lists more than 70,000 distinct CDR3 sequences, about 70% of them singletons, with about 82% in the top ten. Selection for sequencing was limited to patients who had shown CD8+CD57+ cell expansion by flow cytometry. In all patients, the disease was severe acquired aplastic anemia. The chain links TRBV5-1 to TRBJ1-4, with D tentatively TRBD1 (6 bases). Sequencing input: sorted CD4+, CD8+, or CD8+CD57+ T cells (not recorded which) from PBMCs. This receptor was obtained from a human donor with aplastic anemia. This chain's CDR3 is CASSITGTSPGALINEKLFF. The CDR3 DNA is TGCGCCAGCAGCATAACAGGGACATCCCCTGGGGCTTTGATTAATGAAAAACTGTTTTTT.